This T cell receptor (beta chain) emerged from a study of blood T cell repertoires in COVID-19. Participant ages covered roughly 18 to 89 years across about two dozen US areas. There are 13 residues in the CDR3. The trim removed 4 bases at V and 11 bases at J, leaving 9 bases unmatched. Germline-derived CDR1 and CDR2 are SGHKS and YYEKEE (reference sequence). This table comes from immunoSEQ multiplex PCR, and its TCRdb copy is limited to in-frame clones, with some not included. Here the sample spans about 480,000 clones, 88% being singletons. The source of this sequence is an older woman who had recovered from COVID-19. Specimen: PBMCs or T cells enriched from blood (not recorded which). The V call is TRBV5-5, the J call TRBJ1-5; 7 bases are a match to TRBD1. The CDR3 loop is CASSADRWEAQHF. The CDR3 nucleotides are TGTGCCAGCAGCGCGGACAGGTGGGAGGCCCAGCATTTT.